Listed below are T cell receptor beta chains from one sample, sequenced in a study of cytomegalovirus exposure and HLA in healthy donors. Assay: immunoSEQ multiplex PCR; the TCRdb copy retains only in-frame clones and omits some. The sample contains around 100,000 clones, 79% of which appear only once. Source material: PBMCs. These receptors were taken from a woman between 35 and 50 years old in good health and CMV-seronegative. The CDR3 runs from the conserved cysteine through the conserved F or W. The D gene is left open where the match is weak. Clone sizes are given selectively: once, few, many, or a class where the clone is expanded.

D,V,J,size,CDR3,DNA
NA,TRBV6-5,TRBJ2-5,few,CASSYDRETQYF,TGTGCCAGCAGTTACGACAGAGAGACCCAGTACTTC
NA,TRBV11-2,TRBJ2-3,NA,CASRRAGQTGTQYF,TGTGCCAGCAGGAGGGCGGGCCAGACCGGTACGCAGTATTTT
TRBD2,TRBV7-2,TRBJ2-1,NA,CASSLLAGGGPFF,TGTGCCAGCAGCTTACTAGCGGGAGGGGGGCCGTTCTTC
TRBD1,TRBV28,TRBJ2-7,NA,CASSLSGQGTYEQYF,TGTGCCAGCAGTTTATCGGGACAGGGAACCTACGAGCAGTACTTC
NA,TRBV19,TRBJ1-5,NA,CASSIRENQPQHF,TGTGCCAGTAGTATACGCGAGAATCAGCCCCAGCATTTT
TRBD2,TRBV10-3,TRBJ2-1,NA,CAISKLELAYTYNEQFF,TGTGCCATCAGCAAGTTAGAACTAGCGTACACTTACAATGAGCAGTTCTTC
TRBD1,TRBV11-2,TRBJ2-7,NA,CASSLDPGQGAEQYF,TGTGCCAGCAGCTTAGATCCCGGACAGGGGGCCGAGCAGTACTTC
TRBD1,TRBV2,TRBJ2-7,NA,CASSGQDRPTYEQYF,TGTGCCAGCAGTGGGCAGGACAGGCCCACCTACGAGCAGTACTTC
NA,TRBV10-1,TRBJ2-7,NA,CASSEGDRGKYF,TGCGCCAGCAGTGAAGGGGATAGGGGGAAGTACTTC
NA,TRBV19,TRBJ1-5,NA,CASSITPGGGQPQHF,TGTGCCAGTAGTATCACCCCCGGTGGGGGGCAGCCCCAGCATTTT
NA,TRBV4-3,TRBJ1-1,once,CASSLGQRNTEAFF,TGCGCCAGCAGCCTCGGACAGCGAAACACTGAAGCTTTCTTT
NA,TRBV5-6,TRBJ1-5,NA,CASSLGSGAQGGNQPQHF,TGTGCCAGCAGCTTGGGATCAGGGGCCCAAGGGGGCAATCAGCCCCAGCATTTT
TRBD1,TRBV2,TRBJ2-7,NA,CASSFSDRGGYEQYF,TGTGCCAGCAGTTTCTCGGACAGGGGTGGCTACGAGCAGTACTTC
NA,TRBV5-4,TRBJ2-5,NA,CASSPTRSGKTQYF,TGTGCCAGCAGTCCTACCCGGAGTGGTAAGACCCAGTACTTC
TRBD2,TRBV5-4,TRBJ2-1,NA,CASSQGAVSGRGEQFF,TGTGCCAGCAGTCAGGGGGCCGTTAGCGGGAGGGGTGAGCAGTTCTTC
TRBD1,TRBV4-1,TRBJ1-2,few,CASSQELADRGFGYGYTF,TGCGCCAGCAGCCAAGAGTTAGCGGACAGGGGGTTCGGCTATGGCTACACCTTC
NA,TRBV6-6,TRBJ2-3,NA,CASSPRTDTQYF,TGTGCCAGCAGCCCCCGGACAGATACGCAGTATTTT
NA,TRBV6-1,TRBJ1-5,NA,CASSEGLFNQPQHF,TGTGCCAGCAGTGAAGGGCTTTTCAATCAGCCCCAGCATTTT
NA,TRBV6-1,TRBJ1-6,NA,CASSAEYYSPLHF,TGTGCCAGCAGTGCCGAGTATTATTCACCCCTCCACTTT
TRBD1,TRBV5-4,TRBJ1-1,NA,CASRPGTGGVNTEAFF,TGTGCCAGCAGACCCGGGACAGGCGGGGTGAACACTGAAGCTTTCTTT
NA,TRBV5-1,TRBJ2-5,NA,CASSPRLGLQETQYF,TGCGCCAGCAGCCCCCGCCTAGGCCTCCAAGAGACCCAGTACTTC
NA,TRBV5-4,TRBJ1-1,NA,CASSLGIGGSDPFF,TGTGCCAGCAGCTTGGGGATTGGAGGCTCCGATCCTTTCTTT
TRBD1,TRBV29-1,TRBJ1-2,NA,CSVGGQGYGYTF,TGCAGCGTTGGGGGACAGGGTTATGGCTACACCTTC
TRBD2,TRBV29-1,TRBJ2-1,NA,CSVVGTSGAYNEQFF,TGCAGCGTTGTGGGGACTAGCGGGGCCTACAATGAGCAGTTCTTC
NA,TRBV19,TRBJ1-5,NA,CASSIQGPRQPQHF,TGTGCCAGTAGTATACAGGGCCCGAGGCAGCCCCAGCATTTT
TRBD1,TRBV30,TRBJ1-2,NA,CAWTGGLYGYTF,TGTGCCTGGACAGGGGGCCTCTATGGCTACACCTTC
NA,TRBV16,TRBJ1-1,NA,CASSQSGGGTEAFF,TGTGCCAGCAGCCAATCAGGGGGGGGCACTGAAGCTTTCTTT
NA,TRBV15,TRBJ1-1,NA,CATSREGARTEAFF,TGTGCCACCAGCAGAGAGGGGGCAAGGACTGAAGCTTTCTTT
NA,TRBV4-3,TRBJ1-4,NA,CASSQVLNLGHLKLFF,TGCGCCAGCAGCCAAGTATTGAATTTGGGACACCTAAAACTGTTTTTT
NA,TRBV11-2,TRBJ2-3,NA,CASSPGQFGSSTDTQYF,TGTGCCAGCAGCCCCGGACAGTTTGGGTCTAGCACAGATACGCAGTATTTT
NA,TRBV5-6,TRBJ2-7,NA,CASSRTDSYEQYF,TGTGCCAGCAGCCGGACAGACTCCTACGAGCAGTACTTC
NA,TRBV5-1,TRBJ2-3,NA,CASSWSRQLTTDTQYF,TGCGCCAGCAGCTGGAGCCGACAGCTAACCACAGATACGCAGTATTTT
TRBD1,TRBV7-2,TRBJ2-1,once,CASSWGQGPNEQFF,TGTGCCAGCAGCTGGGGACAGGGCCCCAATGAGCAGTTCTTC
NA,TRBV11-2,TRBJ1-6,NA,CASSLAGVRNSPLHF,TGTGCCAGCAGCCTAGCGGGGGTAAGAAATTCACCCCTCCACTTT
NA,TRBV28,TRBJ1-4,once,CASSPPGGATNEKLFF,TGTGCCAGCAGCCCTCCCGGCGGCGCAACTAATGAAAAACTGTTTTTT
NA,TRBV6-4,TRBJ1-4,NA,CASSDEGDSEKLFF,TGTGCCAGCAGTGACGAGGGTGATAGCGAAAAACTGTTTTTT
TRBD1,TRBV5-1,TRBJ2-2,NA,CASSLTLPGQGGTGELFF,TGCGCCAGCAGCTTGACCCTCCCGGGACAGGGAGGCACCGGGGAGCTGTTTTTT
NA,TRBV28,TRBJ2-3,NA,CASSLGQSTDTQYF,TGTGCCAGCAGTTTAGGTCAGAGCACAGATACGCAGTATTTT
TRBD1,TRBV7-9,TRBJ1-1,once,CSSSFLGRGRTEAFF,TGTTCCAGCAGCTTCCTTGGCAGGGGGAGAACTGAAGCTTTCTTT
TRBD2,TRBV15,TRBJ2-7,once,CATSRVGGAYEQYF,TGTGCCACCAGCAGAGTGGGAGGGGCCTACGAGCAGTACTTC
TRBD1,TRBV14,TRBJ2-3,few,CASSPRTGGTDTQYF,TGTGCCAGCAGCCCCAGGACAGGGGGGACAGATACGCAGTATTTT
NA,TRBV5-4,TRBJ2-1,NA,CASSRNRASSYNEQFF,TGTGCCAGCAGTCGTAACAGGGCTAGCTCCTACAATGAGCAGTTCTTC
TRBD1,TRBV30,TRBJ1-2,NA,CAWISGTGPHGYTF,TGTGCCTGGATTTCCGGGACAGGCCCTCATGGCTACACCTTC